Listed below are T cell receptor beta chains from one sample, sequenced in a study of T cells after yellow fever vaccination. In TCRdb, the 5' RACE reads were re-called with MiXCR into one record per CDR3 protein. The sample yields roughly 110,000 distinct CDR3 sequences, 6.5% to 9% seen once. This specimen consisted of CD8+ T cells sorted from PBMCs, obtained 45 days after the yellow fever booster vaccination. The receptors derive from a man aged 25-40 years who received the YFV17D yellow fever vaccine. Both conserved end residues are part of each CDR3. The order of the fields is D gene, J gene, clone size, V gene, CDR3 protein, CDR3 DNA. A D gene is named only where the DNA matches it firmly. Clone size, where shown, is once, few, many, or a class for clones that have expanded.

>.|TRBJ2-2|few|TRBV30
CAWRGGPGELFF
TGTGCCTGGAGAGGAGGGCCCGGGGAGCTGTTTTTT
>.|TRBJ1-5|.|TRBV19
CASSISWMGLRGNQPQHF
TGTGCCAGTAGTATCAGCTGGATGGGGCTTCGGGGCAATCAGCCCCAGCATTTT
>TRBD2|TRBJ2-7|many|TRBV7-2
CASSLNPGLAGDEQYF
TGTGCCAGCAGCTTAAACCCGGGGCTAGCGGGAGACGAGCAGTACTTC
>.|TRBJ2-7|many|TRBV18
CASSTTYLYEQYF
TGTGCCAGCTCAACAACTTACCTCTACGAGCAGTACTTC
>.|TRBJ1-1|many|TRBV29-1
CSAPGIGVNTEAFF
TGCAGCGCTCCCGGAATAGGGGTGAACACTGAAGCTTTCTTT
>.|TRBJ2-5|.|TRBV5-1
CASSLGRGPRGETQYF
TGCGCCAGCAGCTTGGGCCGGGGGCCGCGCGGAGAGACCCAGTACTTC
>TRBD1|TRBJ1-6|many|TRBV7-6
CASSRQGYNSPLHF
TGTGCCAGCAGCCGACAGGGATATAATTCACCCCTCCACTTT
>.|TRBJ2-3|few|TRBV7-9
CASSRLDLLADTQYF
TGTGCCAGCAGCCGACTAGATCTCTTGGCAGATACGCAGTATTTT
>TRBD1|TRBJ2-5|.|TRBV12-3/TRBV12-4
CASSLPGDRQETQYF
TGTGCCAGCAGTTTACCCGGGGACAGGCAAGAGACCCAGTACTTC
>.|TRBJ2-7|few|TRBV11-3
CASSVGSLLEQYF
TGTGCCAGCAGCGTAGGGAGTCTGCTCGAGCAGTACTTC
>TRBD1|TRBJ2-5|.|TRBV11-2
CASESGTGARETQYF
TGTGCCAGCGAATCCGGGACAGGGGCTCGAGAGACCCAGTACTTC
>.|TRBJ2-2|many|TRBV7-9
CASSFWTATGELFF
TGTGCCAGCAGCTTTTGGACAGCCACCGGGGAGCTGTTTTTT
>TRBD1|TRBJ1-2|few|TRBV27
CASSLGTGDGYTF
TGTGCCAGCAGTTTAGGAACAGGGGACGGCTACACCTTC
>.|TRBJ2-7|many|TRBV20-1
CSAHTSLDEQYF
TGCAGTGCTCATACAAGCTTAGACGAGCAGTACTTC
>TRBD1|TRBJ2-2|.|TRBV4-2
CASSQLQGGFSGELFF
TGTGCCAGCAGCCAACTACAGGGGGGATTCAGCGGGGAGCTGTTTTTT
>TRBD2|TRBJ2-5|.|TRBV25-1
CASSRVEEGGQYF
TGTGCCAGCAGCCGGGTGGAGGAGGGAGGGCAGTACTTC
>TRBD2|TRBJ2-3|.|TRBV20-1
CSARADRAGGSTDTQYF
TGCAGTGCTAGAGCGGACAGAGCGGGGGGCAGCACAGATACGCAGTATTTT
>.|TRBJ2-6|many|TRBV15
CATSSTGPGAKVLTF
TGTGCCACCAGCAGTACAGGGCCAGGGGCCAAAGTCCTGACTTTC
>TRBD1|TRBJ2-1|.|TRBV7-9
CASSGTGPNNEQFF
TGTGCCAGCAGCGGGACAGGGCCGAACAATGAGCAGTTCTTC
>TRBD1|TRBJ2-3|.|TRBV9
CASSVQGALTDTQYF
TGTGCCAGCAGCGTACAGGGGGCTCTAACAGATACGCAGTATTTT
>.|TRBJ1-1|many|TRBV6-2/TRBV6-3
CASIYGTEAFF
TGTGCCAGCATCTACGGCACTGAAGCTTTCTTT
>TRBD1|TRBJ2-7|many|TRBV6-5
CASSPGGAEQYF
TGTGCCAGCAGCCCAGGGGGTGCCGAGCAGTACTTC
>TRBD1|TRBJ2-5|many|TRBV27
CASTAEWTGLGQETQYF
TGTGCCAGCACCGCGGAGTGGACAGGTCTGGGCCAAGAGACCCAGTACTTC
>.|TRBJ2-3|.|TRBV6-5
CASSYSSGERDTHYF
TGTGCCAGCAGTTACTCTAGCGGAGAGCGTGATACGCATTATTTT
>.|TRBJ2-1|.|TRBV5-4
CASSLDAEQFF
TGTGCCAGCAGCTTGGACGCTGAGCAGTTCTTC
>.|TRBJ2-3|many|TRBV29-1
CSVDGVSTDTQYF
TGCAGCGTTGACGGGGTGAGCACAGATACGCAGTATTTT
>.|TRBJ2-3|.|TRBV7-2
CASSFGAMSTDTQYF
TGTGCCAGCAGCTTTGGGGCTATGAGCACAGATACGCAGTATTTT
>TRBD2|TRBJ2-2|many|TRBV7-8
CASSHTSGDTGELFF
TGTGCCAGCAGCCATACTAGCGGGGACACCGGGGAGCTGTTTTTT
>.|TRBJ2-7|.|TRBV5-7
CAMGPRPYLYEQYF
TGTGCCATGGGCCCCAGGCCCTACCTATACGAGCAGTACTTC
>.|TRBJ2-1|many|TRBV10-3
CAISASYEQFF
TGTGCCATCAGTGCCAGTTATGAGCAGTTCTTC
>TRBD2|TRBJ2-1|many|TRBV25-1
CASSSLAASSYNEQFF
TGTGCCAGCAGTTCTCTAGCGGCTAGCTCCTACAATGAGCAGTTCTTC
>.|TRBJ2-5|.|TRBV4-1
CASSRGHGLQETQYF
TGCGCCAGCAGCCGGGGACACGGTCTTCAAGAGACCCAGTACTTC
>TRBD2|TRBJ2-1|.|TRBV9
CASSVGRTSGREQFF
TGTGCCAGCAGCGTAGGAAGGACTAGCGGGAGGGAGCAGTTCTTC
>.|TRBJ2-1|many|TRBV20-1
CSAPSASSYNEQFF
TGCAGTGCTCCTAGCGCAAGCTCCTACAATGAGCAGTTCTTC
>.|TRBJ1-1|many|TRBV28
CATLLLKGGTEAFF
TGTGCCACTCTCCTCTTGAAGGGGGGCACTGAAGCTTTCTTT
>.|TRBJ1-1|few|TRBV28
CASSLIPTEAFF
TGTGCCAGCAGTTTAATCCCCACTGAAGCTTTCTTT
>.|TRBJ2-3|.|TRBV18
CASSLSVLDGSTDTQYF
TGTGCCAGCTCACTCTCGGTTCTAGATGGGAGCACAGATACGCAGTATTTT
>.|TRBJ2-2|many|TRBV5-6
CASSFGLGLGELFF
TGTGCCAGCAGCTTTGGTCTAGGTCTCGGGGAGCTGTTTTTT
>.|TRBJ2-5|many|TRBV13
CASSFADFREETQYF
TGTGCCAGCAGCTTTGCGGATTTCCGTGAAGAGACCCAGTACTTC
>.|TRBJ2-5|few|TRBV14
CASSHRRDIQETQYF
TGTGCCAGCAGTCATAGAAGGGACATTCAAGAGACCCAGTACTTC
>TRBD1|TRBJ2-2|many|TRBV29-1
CSGQGAKNTGELFF
TGCAGCGGACAGGGGGCTAAAAACACCGGGGAGCTGTTTTTT
>.|TRBJ2-3|many|TRBV24-1
CATSDLVGATQYF
TGTGCCACCAGTGATTTGGTAGGGGCTACGCAGTATTTT
>.|TRBJ2-5|many|TRBV27
CASSLSGDIQETQYF
TGTGCCAGCAGTTTATCCGGAGACATACAAGAGACCCAGTACTTC
>TRBD2|TRBJ2-7|.|TRBV5-4
CASSLGLAGGVYEQYF
TGTGCCAGCAGCTTGGGGCTAGCGGGAGGGGTCTACGAGCAGTACTTC
>.|TRBJ2-7|many|TRBV6-2/TRBV6-3
CASSPNIYEQYF
TGTGCCAGCAGCCCTAATATCTACGAGCAGTACTTC
>TRBD2|TRBJ2-1|many|TRBV19
CASSIVVRGRGDYNEQFF
TGTGCCAGTAGTATAGTGGTACGCGGGAGGGGAGACTACAATGAGCAGTTCTTC
>TRBD1|TRBJ2-7|many|TRBV11-2
CASSRDRIHEQYF
TGTGCCAGCAGCCGGGACAGAATCCACGAGCAGTACTTC
>.|TRBJ2-2|many|TRBV11-1
CASSLIETATSFDTGELFF
TGTGCCAGCAGCTTAATCGAGACAGCGACAAGTTTTGACACCGGGGAGCTGTTTTTT
>TRBD2|TRBJ2-3|.|TRBV20-1
CSARGLAGDPPTDTQYF
TGCAGTGCTAGAGGACTAGCGGGGGACCCCCCCACAGATACGCAGTATTTT
>.|TRBJ2-7|many|TRBV5-1
CASTPEGLREQYF
TGCGCCAGCACTCCTGAGGGCCTTCGGGAGCAGTACTTC
>.|TRBJ2-6|many|TRBV5-4
CASSLRGGSVGANVLTF
TGTGCCAGCAGCCTCAGGGGAGGCAGCGTTGGGGCCAACGTCCTGACTTTC
>.|TRBJ2-1|.|TRBV20-1
CCARDSSLHRTNEQFF
TGCTGTGCTAGAGATTCCTCCCTTCACAGAACCAATGAGCAGTTCTTC
>.|TRBJ2-5|many|TRBV27
CASSLYGSSEETQYF
TGTGCCAGCAGTTTATACGGCTCTAGCGAAGAGACCCAGTACTTC